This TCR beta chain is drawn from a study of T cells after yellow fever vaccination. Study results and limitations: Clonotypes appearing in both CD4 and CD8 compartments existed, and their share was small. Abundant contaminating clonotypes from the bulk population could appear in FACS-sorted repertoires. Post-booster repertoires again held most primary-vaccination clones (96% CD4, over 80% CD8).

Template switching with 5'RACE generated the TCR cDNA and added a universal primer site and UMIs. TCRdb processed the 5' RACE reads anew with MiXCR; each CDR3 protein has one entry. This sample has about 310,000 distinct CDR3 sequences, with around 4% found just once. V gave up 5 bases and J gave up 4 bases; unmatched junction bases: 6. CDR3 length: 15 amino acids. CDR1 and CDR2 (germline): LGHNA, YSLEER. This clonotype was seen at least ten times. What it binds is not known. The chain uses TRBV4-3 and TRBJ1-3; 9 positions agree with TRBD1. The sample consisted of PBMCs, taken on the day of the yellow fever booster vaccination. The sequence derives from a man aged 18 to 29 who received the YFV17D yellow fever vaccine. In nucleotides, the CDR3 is TGCGCCAGCAGCACGGGACAGGGACGGGGAAACACCATATATTTT. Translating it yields CASSTGQGRGNTIYF.